This T cell receptor (beta chain) was observed in a study of CD8+CD57+ T cells in acquired aplastic anemia. Whole-study context: Healthy donors yielded 9 million to 14 million CD4+ cell reads on average.

Genomic DNA provided the template from which TCR beta VDJ and CDR3 profiles were obtained. TCRdb analysed the reads with MiXCR anew, one entry per CDR3 protein. Of roughly 61,000 distinct CDR3 sequences listed, 55% were seen once; the top ten hold about 2.5%. Points from the study as a whole: Roughly 31 CD8+ CDR3 sequences occurred in both the patients and the controls.

This CDR3 region has 14 residues. Germline values: CDR1 SNHLY, CDR2 FYNNEI. The V gene lost 2 bases and the J gene lost 2 bases, with 7 bases spanning the gap. On this clonotype itself: Its antigen remains unidentified.

The receptor comes from a human donor in good health, serving as a control. The chain links TRBV2 to TRBJ2-1; either TRBD1 or TRBD2 may supply D (6 bases each). The specimen was sorted CD4+, CD8+, or CD8+CD57+ T cells (not recorded which) from PBMCs. CDR3 in DNA: TGTGCCAGCAGTGAAAGGGGGGCCTACAATGAGCAGTTCTTC. The encoded protein is CASSERGAYNEQFF. Full variable domain (rest looked up from reference TRBV2 and TRBJ2-1): EPEVTQTPSHQVTQMGQEVILRCVPISNHLYFYWYRQILGQKVEFLVSFYNNEISEKSEIFDDQFSVERPDGSNFTLKIRSTKLEDSAMYFCASSERGAYNEQFFGPGTRLTVL.